This T cell receptor (beta chain) was profiled in a study of shared clonotypes between healthy human individuals (TCRdb year 2020). Turning to the overall study: The cohort included a few men and two women between 18 and 49 years of age. Per donor, leukapheresis produced somewhere between about 0.9 and 9.5 billion PBMCs. For each donor, CD4 naive and CD4 memory were each run on three plates, CD8 naive on two plates, and CD8 memory on one plate. To increase sequencing depth and limit assay-specific biases, different laboratories used diverse techniques to prepare libraries and sequence TCR repertoires. Blood TCR repertoires of five healthy adults were deeply sequenced to estimate repertoire size and the extent of clonotype sharing between individuals. Study-wide findings and limitations: Incomplete sequencing was indicated by rarefaction of sorted-subset datasets, despite the large sequencing depth. About 5% of naive CD4, around 3.5% of naive CD8, about 2.1% of memory CD4, and 0.4% of memory CD8 clonotypes were shared across a few donors. Clonotypes shared by all four sorted-subset donors showed higher generation probabilities than non-shared clonotypes. The small number of donors limited the genetic and exposure-history diversity represented. Naive subsets generally had larger estimated clonotype richness than memory subsets. Based on pairwise subsampling, the degree of clonotype sharing among donors was expected to be affected by sequencing depth. Sampling was restricted to blood, and TCR repertoires in tissue are likely to differ from TCR repertoires in blood.

Comments on this clone: Its antigen is still unknown. No much larger clone is present one base from it, and per-base qualities are unavailable.

TCR CDR3 regions were amplified from genomic DNA by multiplex PCR using the deep immunoSEQ assay. Genomic DNA extracted from each cell subset was distributed evenly over all wells of several immunoSEQ 96-well plates, and each plate served as one replicate. For sorted subsets, roughly 190 ng of genomic DNA, equivalent to some 33,000 T cell genomes, went into each replicate PCR. Purified libraries were measured with a Qubit 3.0 fluorometer, size-checked on a Bioanalyzer 2100, and measured again with the KAPA Library Quantification kit. Every immunoSEQ 96-well plate was sequenced on a separate single-read 150-cycle Illumina NextSeq 550 flow cell. Concerning the study's data processing: The immunoSEQ output contained only junctional sequences without quality scores, so filtering could not match that applied to full-length reads. Sequences were annotated with PyIR, a Python wrapper for IgBLAST v1.9, using IMGT germline references to assign V/J genes and CDR3. Any read was removed if the V/J assignment was weak (E-value above 1e-6), the CDR3 was missing, or the read contained stop codons, out-of-frame junctions, or ambiguous translated residues. A V3J clonotype was defined by an identical inferred V gene, J gene, and CDR3 amino acid sequence. Percentage overlap between repertoires was computed as shared unique clonotypes divided by the size of the smaller repertoire. Repertoire richness was assessed with RTK rarefaction, the Chao1 estimator, and Recon v2.1 estimates of unobserved clonotypes. OLGA was used to compute generation probabilities for all TCRbeta clonotypes that the gDNA method yielded from several donors. The immuneACCESS repertoire file appears here via TCRdb, limited to in-frame rearrangements. These files lack a portion of the clones; in checked studies, under half of the deficit traces to unresolved V genes, and the cause of the others is not known. V, J and clone size derive from that table, while D and trimming were established from the DNA sequence. Present in this sample are millions of clones, approximately 94% of which were seen just once. Over 1.5% of the sample is in the top ten clones.

CD8 naive samples consisted of CD45RO-negative cells that were positively selected for CCR7, yielding a CD45RA+CCR7+ population without TemRA cells. Donors were healthy HIV-negative adults with no recently reported acute infections or vaccinations. All donors were Caucasian adults living in Nashville, Tennessee, USA. Blood was collected by leukapheresis, and PBMCs were isolated by Ficoll-Histopaque density gradient centrifugation and then cryopreserved in liquid nitrogen vapor phase. Purity and quantity of every magnetically sorted T cell population were checked by analytical flow cytometry. Each sorted fraction had its genomic DNA isolated and then quantified by UV absorbance on a Nanodrop 2000c. This sequence originates from a man aged 18 to 29 in good health. Some clones in this sample may be carry-over from other donors' samples. The sample comprised naive CD8+ T cells from PBMCs. The cell subset or site label here, explained by the study, means: CD45RA+CCR7+.

The CDR3 protein is CASRPRDRTNEKLFF. DNA sequence: TGTGCCAGCAGACCCCGGGACAGAACTAATGAAAAACTGTTTTTT. The rearrangement joined TRBV28 to TRBJ1-4, with 7 bases in between that match TRBD1. Counted from cysteine to phenylalanine, this CDR3 has 15 amino acids. Left in the record is the CDR3 DNA by itself, 45 bases read in frame from the first base. Unmatched junction bases come to 5, with V trimmed by 6 bases and J by 1 base. CDR1 and CDR2 were assigned from the germline V gene as MDHEN and SYDVKM.